This T cell receptor (beta chain) stems from a study of blood T cell repertoires in COVID-19. For the study at large: The origin of the acute and convalescent COVID-19 samples was the United States, Italy and Spain. T cells, B-cell-depleted T cells, or PBMCs supplied cDNA or gDNA.

V was clipped by 6 bases and J by 4 bases, with 11 bases between them. The CDR3 runs to 13 residues. Looked up from germline, CDR1 is MDHEN and CDR2 is SYDVKM. Per the study methods: Counts of nucleated cells, estimated from reference gene primer amplification, were obtained. TCRdb's copy holds only in-frame clones and misses some; the assay was immunoSEQ multiplex PCR. D and trimming were read from the DNA, whereas the V and J calls and clone size are those reported in that table. The sample consists of about 200,000 clones, 90% of them appearing once. This receptor was taken from a man aged 50 or older with acute or convalescent COVID-19. V gene TRBV28 combines with J gene TRBJ2-3; a possible D gene is TRBD2 (7 bases). Sequences were obtained from peripheral blood. CDR3 protein: CASRGGGPDTQYF. CDR3 in DNA: TGTGCCAGCAGAGGGGGGGGTCCAGATACGCAGTATTTT. The full variable domain, its missing parts supplied by reference TRBV28 and TRBJ2-3, is DVKVTQSSRYLVKRTGEKVFLECVQDMDHENMFWYRQDPGLGLRLIYFSYDVKMKEKGDIPEGYSVSREKKERFSLILESASTNQTSMYLCASRGGGPDTQYFGPGTRLTVL.